This TCR beta chain was sequenced for a study of CD8 T cells in ankylosing spondylitis. General study findings and limits: Matched synovial fluid from ankylosing spondylitis patients was reported to be enriched for disease-linked clones. Roughly eight highly homologous variants formed a TCR beta motif that appeared characteristic of ankylosing spondylitis blood. Clones linked with disease were CD8+ and fairly uncommon in the peripheral blood. Some motif variants were previously reported in reactive arthritis synovial fluid and blood.

This clonotype has only a few counts. Antigen unknown. V was clipped by 2 bases and J by 8 bases, with 14 bases between them. CDR1 is SGDLS and CDR2 is YYNGEE in the germline V gene. The CDR3 loop spans 14 amino acids. Researchers built TCR beta libraries using quantitative 5'-RACE with molecular barcodes. MiXCR, run by TCRdb on the 5' RACE reads, gives a single entry per CDR3 protein. The table has more than 250,000 distinct CDR3 sequences, around 7.6% seen once. The source material was blood, either unsorted or a sorted T cell fraction (not recorded which). This chain uses TRBV9 with TRBJ2-1; possibly TRBD1 for D (5 bases). The clonotype comes from a male donor with ankylosing spondylitis. The CDR3, as DNA: TGTGCCAGCAGCGTGGCTAGTTGGGGCCATGAGCAGTTCTTC. Protein: CASSVASWGHEQFF.